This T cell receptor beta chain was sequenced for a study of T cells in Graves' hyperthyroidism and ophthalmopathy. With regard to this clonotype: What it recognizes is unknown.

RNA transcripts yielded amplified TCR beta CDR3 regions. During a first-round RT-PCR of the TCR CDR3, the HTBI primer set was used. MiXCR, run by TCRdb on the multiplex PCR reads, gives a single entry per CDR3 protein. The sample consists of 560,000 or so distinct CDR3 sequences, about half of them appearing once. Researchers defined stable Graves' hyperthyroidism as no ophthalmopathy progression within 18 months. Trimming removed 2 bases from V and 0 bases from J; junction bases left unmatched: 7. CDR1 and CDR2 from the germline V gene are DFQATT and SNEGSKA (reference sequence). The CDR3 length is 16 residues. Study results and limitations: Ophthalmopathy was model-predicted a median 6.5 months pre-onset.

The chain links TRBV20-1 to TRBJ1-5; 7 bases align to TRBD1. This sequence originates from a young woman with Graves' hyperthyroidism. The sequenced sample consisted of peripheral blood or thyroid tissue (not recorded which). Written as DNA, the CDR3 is TGCAGTGCTAGACTGACAGGGATGGATAGCAATCAGCCCCAGCATTTT. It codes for CSARLTGMDSNQPQHF.